Listed here are 27 T cell receptor beta chains from one sample, sequenced in a study of blood T cell repertoires in COVID-19. Assay: immunoSEQ multiplex PCR; the TCRdb copy retains only in-frame clones and omits some. The sample yields about 150,000 clones, roughly 84% seen once. The sample taken for sequencing was peripheral blood. All receptors derive from a man aged 70-80 years with active or convalescent COVID-19.

This clone was counted a single time. The CDR3 here is CASSPAAAQNIQYF. The CDR3 coding sequence is TGTGCCAGCTCACCAGCGGCGGCCCAAAACATTCAGTACTTC. J is TRBJ2-4 and V is TRBV18, with D unresolved. In germline, CDR1 is KGHSH, CDR2 LQKENI. The V and J ends lost 2 bases and 5 bases respectively, with 10 bases between them. The CDR3 runs to 14 residues. Full variable domain (rest looked up from reference TRBV18 and TRBJ2-4): NAGVMQNPRHLVRRRGQEARLRCSPMKGHSHVYWYRQLPEEGLKFMVYLQKENIIDESGMPKERFSAEFPKEGPSILRIQQVVRGDSAAYFCASSPAAAQNIQYFGAGTRLSVL.

This clone has just one count. CDR3 DNA sequence: TGCGCCAGCAGCTTACGGACGGGGGAGGATGAGCAGTTCTTC. Amino acid sequence: CASSLRTGEDEQFF. The rearrangement uses TRBV4-3 and TRBJ2-1; weak D call: TRBD2 (6 bases). V gave up 5 bases and J gave up 8 bases, with 16 bases separating them. The CDR3 is 14 amino acids. Germline V CDR1 and CDR2: LGHNA, YSLEER.

This chain links TRBV5-4 with TRBJ2-7; 10 bases are shared with TRBD1. Trimming cost V 4 bases and J 5 bases; bases outside gene matches: 6. This CDR3 is built from 14 residues. From germline, CDR1 is SGHNT and CDR2 YYREEE (reference sequence). CDR3 sequence (DNA): TGTGCCAGCAGCCAGAGACAGGGGGCCGACGAGCAGTACTTC. Its translation: CASSQRQGADEQYF.

This clone was counted a single time. The CDR3 here is CASSLAIYSYNEQFF. CDR3 sequence (DNA): TGTGCCAGCAGCTTAGCCATCTACTCCTACAATGAGCAGTTCTTC. The chain is built from TRBV7-2 and TRBJ2-1; D remains ambiguous. V was shortened by 0 bases and J by 0 bases, with 6 bases between the two germline ends. Germline V gene lookup returns CDR1 SGHTA and CDR2 FQGNSA. This CDR3 spans 15 amino acids.

Points on this clone: Other DNA sequences of this sample code for an identical CDR3. The chain combines TRBV29-1 with TRBJ2-7, with 9 nucleotides matching TRBD1. The trim removed 4 bases at V and 3 bases at J, leaving 1 base unmatched. Germline values: CDR1 SQVTM, CDR2 ANQGSEA. The CDR3 is 12 amino acids. The CDR3: CSVVTGGYEQYF. DNA for the CDR3: TGCAGCGTTGTGACAGGGGGCTACGAGCAGTACTTC.

The rearrangement links TRBV6-5 to TRBJ2-1; a possible D gene is TRBD2 (7 bases). Germline CDR1 MNHEY, CDR2 SVGAGI. The CDR3 contains 13 residues. V was cut by 7 bases and J by 10 bases, with 17 bases left in between. The CDR3: CASKGEGVGEQFF. CDR3 nucleotide sequence: TGTGCCAGCAAAGGGGAGGGGGTCGGCGAGCAGTTCTTC.

The rearrangement uses TRBV4-3 and TRBJ2-2, with a tentative D call TRBD2 (6 bases). The CDR3 contains 17 residues. Trimming shortened V by 0 bases and J by 3 bases, and 14 bases separated the two germline ends. The germline gives CDR1 LGHNA, CDR2 YSLEER. The CDR3 DNA sequence: TGCGCCAGCAGCCAAGATCTGGGGCGGGAAGACACCGGGGAGCTGTTTTTT. Residues: CASSQDLGREDTGELFF.

The V and J genes are TRBV6-5 and TRBJ1-1; TRBD1 matches at 8 bases. Trimming at V came to 6 bases and at J to 0 bases, leaving 6 bases not matched to a gene. CDR1 is MNHEY, CDR2 SVGAGI, per germline. The CDR3 is 15 residues long. CDR3 sequence reads: CASRIDRGMNTEAFF. The CDR3 nucleotides are TGTGCCAGCAGGATAGACAGGGGAATGAACACTGAAGCTTTCTTT.

The V call is TRBV7-2, the J call TRBJ2-2; D gene unclear. Trimming removed 7 bases at V and 6 bases at J, with 9 bases between. Germline loops: CDR1 SGHTA, CDR2 FQGNSA. The CDR3 totals 12 residues. In DNA, the CDR3 is TGTGCCAGCACCCCCCAGGCCGGGGAGCTGTTTTTT. Residues: CASTPQAGELFF.

The J gene is TRBJ1-1, the V gene TRBV28; TRBD1 matches 7 bases. This CDR3 has 15 amino acids. J lost 4 bases, V lost 5 bases, and 10 bases had no gene match. Germline CDR1 is MDHEN and CDR2 is SYDVKM. The CDR3 bases are TGTGCCAGCAGTGTCAACAGGGGCATGAGCACTGAAGCTTTCTTT. This encodes CASSVNRGMSTEAFF. Using reference TRBV28 and TRBJ1-1 for the parts outside the CDR3, the full variable domain is DVKVTQSSRYLVKRTGEKVFLECVQDMDHENMFWYRQDPGLGLRLIYFSYDVKMKEKGDIPEGYSVSREKKERFSLILESASTNQTSMYLCASSVNRGMSTEAFFGQGTRLTVV.

The J gene is TRBJ2-5, the V gene TRBV7-2, with D maybe TRBD1 (5 bases). CDR1 is SGHTA, CDR2 FQGNSA, per germline. The length of the CDR3 is 14 residues. Trimming cost V 7 bases and J 5 bases, with 17 bases left between them. CDR3 sequence reads: CASNPQGIRETQYF. CDR3 DNA: TGTGCCAGCAACCCGCAGGGTATCAGGGAGACCCAGTACTTC.

The sample holds one count of this clone. CDR3 region: CSASSRESTDTQYF. In DNA, the CDR3 is TGCAGTGCTAGTTCCCGGGAAAGCACAGATACGCAGTATTTT. This chain connects TRBV20-1 to TRBJ2-3, with D possibly TRBD2 on 5 matching bases. V was cut by 3 bases and J by 0 bases, with 10 bases left in between. There are 14 residues in the CDR3. Germline assignment: CDR1 DFQATT and CDR2 SNEGSKA (reference sequence).

The CDR3: CASSPRGWGDTQYF. CDR3 DNA: TGCGCCAGCAGCCCCCGAGGGTGGGGAGATACGCAGTATTTT. J is TRBJ2-3 and V is TRBV5-1; D perhaps matches TRBD2 (5 bases). CDR3 length: 14 residues. V was trimmed by 4 bases and J by 5 bases, leaving 14 bases between them. Per germline, CDR1 SGHRS and CDR2 YFSETQ.

This sequence joins TRBV7-2 and TRBJ2-3; D is unresolved. The germline gives CDR1 SGHTA, CDR2 FQGNSA. The V end lost 5 bases, the J end lost 0 bases, and 9 bases lay between the germline ends. This CDR3 contains 14 residues. In nucleotides, the CDR3 is TGTGCCAGCAGCCTCAGGTATAGCACAGATACGCAGTATTTT. It encodes CASSLRYSTDTQYF.

The chain is built from TRBV28 and TRBJ1-6, with a weak D call TRBD1 (5 bases). Germline CDR1 reads MDHEN; CDR2 reads SYDVKM. The CDR3 covers 13 residues. Trimming removed 7 bases at V and 5 bases at J, with 9 bases between. DNA of the CDR3: TGTGCCAGCACGAGACAGCATAATTCACCCCTCCACTTT. Translated: CASTRQHNSPLHF. The full variable domain, completed using reference TRBV28 and TRBJ1-6, is DVKVTQSSRYLVKRTGEKVFLECVQDMDHENMFWYRQDPGLGLRLIYFSYDVKMKEKGDIPEGYSVSREKKERFSLILESASTNQTSMYLCASTRQHNSPLHFGNGTRLTVT.

The chain employs TRBV12-3 or TRBV12-4 and TRBJ1-5, with D unresolved. CDR3 length: 13 residues. The V end lost 3 bases, the J end lost 6 bases, and 9 bases lay between the germline ends. This CDR3 is CASSFKKSQPQHF. DNA for the CDR3: TGTGCCAGCAGTTTCAAAAAGAGTCAGCCCCAGCATTTT.

The J gene is TRBJ2-3, the V gene TRBV6-2 or TRBV6-3; D perhaps matches TRBD1 (6 bases). V was trimmed by 5 bases and J by 6 bases, leaving 12 bases between them. From germline, CDR1 is MNHEY and CDR2 SVGEGT. The CDR3 runs to 13 residues. CDR3 nucleotide sequence: TGTGCCAGCAGTAACCCGAGGGGGGATACGCAGTATTTT. This translates into CASSNPRGDTQYF.

This chain uses TRBV29-1 with TRBJ2-1, with D possibly being TRBD2 (6 bases). The ends were cut back, 4 bases at V and 3 bases at J, with 19 bases in the middle. Germline values: CDR1 SQVTM, CDR2 ANQGSEA. CDR3 length equals 16 residues. The DNA of the CDR3 is TGCAGCGTTGGGGCCTACGGGACTGATTTCTACAATGAGCAGTTCTTC. Amino acids: CSVGAYGTDFYNEQFF.

CDR3 sequence (DNA): TGCGCCAGCAGCCACGACAGGGTGAATAGGAATGAGCAGTTCTTC. As protein: CASSHDRVNRNEQFF. This chain connects TRBV4-1 to TRBJ2-1, with 7 bases lining up with TRBD1. CDR3 length: 15 residues. V was clipped by 3 bases and J by 7 bases; unmatched bases: 9. Germline CDR1 reads MGHRA; CDR2 reads YSYEKL.

This clone was picked up a small number of times. This sequence joins TRBV30 and TRBJ1-1, with TRBD1 matching 8 bases. Per germline, CDR1 GTSNPN and CDR2 SVGIG (reference sequence). V gave up 3 bases and J gave up 4 bases; unmatched junction bases: 7. The CDR3 runs to 14 residues. CDR3 residues: CAWSQGAIPTEAFF. The CDR3 DNA is TGTGCCTGGAGCCAGGGGGCAATCCCCACTGAAGCTTTCTTT.

The V call is TRBV29-1, the J call TRBJ2-3, with 8 nucleotides matching TRBD2. This CDR3 region has 14 residues. The germline V gene encodes CDR1 SQVTM and CDR2 ANQGSEA. V shed 4 bases and J 1 base; nucleotides not matched to a gene: 4. The CDR3 coding sequence is TGCAGCGTTGCGAGCGGGGGCGGCACAGATACGCAGTATTTT. Translated, it gives CSVASGGGTDTQYF.

V usage is TRBV24-1 and J usage is TRBJ2-3, with 12 bases identical to TRBD2. This CDR3 has 15 amino acids. V shed 9 bases, J shed 2 bases, and the junction held 5 bases outside the gene matches. The germline gives CDR1 KGHDR, CDR2 SFDVKD. CDR3 in DNA: TGTGCCACCGGCTGGACTAGCGGGAACACAGATACGCAGTATTTT. It is translated as CATGWTSGNTDTQYF.

The chain uses TRBV7-2 and TRBJ1-2; TRBD1 matches at 7 bases. This CDR3 is built from 13 residues. The V gene's germline CDR1 is SGHTA and CDR2 FQGNSA. J lost 8 bases, V lost 5 bases, and 8 bases had no gene match. The CDR3 here is CASSPSTGLGYTF. The CDR3 region has the DNA TGTGCCAGCAGCCCCTCGACAGGGTTAGGCTACACCTTC.

This clone was detected only a few times. The gene calls are TRBV28 and TRBJ2-7, with D possibly matching TRBD1 (6 bases). V was cut by 6 bases and J by 0 bases, with 15 bases left in between. From germline, CDR1 is MDHEN and CDR2 SYDVKM. CDR3 length: 15 residues. CDR3 in amino acids: CASRKQGTSSYEQYF. As DNA, the CDR3 is TGTGCCAGCAGGAAACAGGGAACTAGCTCCTACGAGCAGTACTTC.

V is TRBV4-3 and J is TRBJ1-4; TRBD1 is a possible D gene (6 bases). In germline, CDR1 is LGHNA, CDR2 YSLEER. The CDR3 is 16 amino acids. V was pared by 3 bases and J by 8 bases, with 19 bases between. The CDR3 coding sequence is TGCGCCAGCAGCCAGGCCGGGACACTCAAGGGGGAAAAACTGTTTTTT. Translating gives CASSQAGTLKGEKLFF.

The chain is built from TRBV7-9 and TRBJ1-2, with TRBD1 as a possible D gene (6 bases). CDR3 length: 15 amino acids. Trimming left V 6 bases short and J 5 bases short, with 19 bases between. Germline CDR1 SEHNR, CDR2 FQNEAQ (reference sequence). The CDR3: CASSLVRDTSYGYTF. The CDR3 coding sequence is TGTGCCAGCAGTCTAGTACGGGACACCTCATATGGCTACACCTTC. The full variable domain, with the rest looked up from reference TRBV7-9 and TRBJ1-2, is DTGVSQNPRHKITKRGQNVTFRCDPISEHNRLYWYRQTLGQGPEFLTYFQNEAQLEKSRLLSDRFSAERPKGSFSTLEIQRTEQGDSAMYLCASSLVRDTSYGYTFGSGTRLTVV.

The chain carries TRBV4-1 and TRBJ2-1; 8 bases match TRBD1. V was pared by 1 base and J by 0 bases, with 2 bases of the junction left unmatched. The CDR3 loop spans 16 amino acids. Germline CDR1 MGHRA, CDR2 YSYEKL. CDR3 nucleotides: TGCGCCAGCAGCCAAGTCGGGACAGGCTCCTACAATGAGCAGTTCTTC. It is translated as CASSQVGTGSYNEQFF.